This TCR beta chain was identified in a study of T cell responses to AZD1222 COVID-19 vaccine. Study observations and caveats: Spike-specific TCR depth and breadth grew after two AZD1222 doses. Targeting of unmutated variant regions was reportedly seen in nearly half of spike-specific TCRs. There were mostly white British donors and more females than males, and clonal diversity was possibly underestimated.

Concerning this clone: The antigen remains undetermined.

Using immunoSEQ multiplex PCR, the repertoire was profiled, and TCRdb retains in-frame clones only, with some absent. The sample gives approximately 68,000 clones, approximately 88% of which show up once; about a fifth is in the top ten. From germline, CDR1 is SQVTM and CDR2 ANQGSEA. The CDR3 extends over 12 amino acids. Trimming removed 5 bases at V and 0 bases at J, with 4 bases between. The chain employs TRBV29-1 and TRBJ1-4; D gene ambiguous. This specimen was peripheral blood, taken on day 0 of AZD1222 vaccination. This TCR derives from an adult in good health. The CDR3 DNA follows: TGCAGCGTTTTTGCAACTAATGAAAAACTGTTTTTT. Its protein product is CSVFATNEKLFF.